This T cell receptor beta chain derives from a study of graft-versus-host responses after intestinal transplantation. Study summary: Multivisceral, liver-intestinal, or isolated intestinal transplants were performed in recipients. Recipients were all induced with anti-thymocyte globulin, then given tacrolimus and steroids for around 3 years. Study results and caveats: Graft-donor T cell macrochimerism coincided with high graft-versus-host to host-versus-graft clonal ratios in allografts.

The table lists this clone with a count of one. The antigen is undetermined. Profiled with immunoSEQ multiplex PCR; TCRdb holds only in-frame clones, not every one. The data hold over 100,000 clones, with around nine tenths observed a single time. The ends were cut back, 6 bases at V and 0 bases at J, with 30 bases in the middle. Per germline, CDR1 MNHEY and CDR2 SMNVEV (reference sequence). This CDR3 has 21 amino acids. The gene calls are TRBV27 and TRBJ2-1; D may be TRBD1 or TRBD2 (6 bases each). This clonotype was obtained from a human donor who was the organ donor for an intestinal transplant. Sequencing was performed on unstimulated CD4+ T cells sorted from spleen or lymph node cells, taken before transplant. CDR3 nucleotides: TGTGCCAGCAGCTTACGGTATCGGGGGCTTCTAGCTCAAAGCTCCTACAATGAGCAGTTCTTC. Its translation is CASSLRYRGLLAQSSYNEQFF.